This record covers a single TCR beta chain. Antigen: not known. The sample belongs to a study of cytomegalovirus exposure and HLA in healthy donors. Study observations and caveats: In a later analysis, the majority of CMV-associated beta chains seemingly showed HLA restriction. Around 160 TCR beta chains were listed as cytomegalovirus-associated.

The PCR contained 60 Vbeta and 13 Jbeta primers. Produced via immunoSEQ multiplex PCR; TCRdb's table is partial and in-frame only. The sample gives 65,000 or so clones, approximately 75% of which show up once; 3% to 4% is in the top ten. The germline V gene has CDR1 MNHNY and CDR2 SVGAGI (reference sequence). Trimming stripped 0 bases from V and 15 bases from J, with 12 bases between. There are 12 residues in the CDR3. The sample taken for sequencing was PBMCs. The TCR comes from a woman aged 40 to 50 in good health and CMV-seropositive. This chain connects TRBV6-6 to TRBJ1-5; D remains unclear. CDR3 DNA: TGTGCCAGCAGTTACTCGCTCCAGGCAGGGCATTTT. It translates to CASSYSLQAGHF.